This TCR beta chain was identified during a study of blood T cell repertoires in COVID-19. The wider study: Researchers got acute and convalescent COVID-19 samples from the United States, Italy and Spain. PBMCs, B-cell-depleted T cells, or T cells were the source of the cDNA or gDNA that made up the material.

The authors' processing: Amplification of reference gene primers provided the estimated nucleated cell counts. This table comes from immunoSEQ multiplex PCR, and its TCRdb copy is limited to in-frame clones, with some not included. The V and J calls and clone size come from that table; D and trimming were worked out from the DNA. This table holds 95,000 to 150,000 clones, 82% found once. The CDR3 contains 15 residues. The junction had 6 bases not matched to a gene; V was cut back by 2 bases and J by 5 bases. Germline V lookup: CDR1 LGHNA, CDR2 YNFKEQ. This TCR was recovered from a human donor in a cohort sampled during active COVID-19. The rearrangement joins TRBV4-2 to TRBJ2-1; 7 bases align to TRBD2. Sequencing used peripheral blood. CDR3 sequence: CASSQIGTMHNEQFF. The CDR3 region has the DNA TGTGCCAGCAGCCAAATTGGGACTATGCACAATGAGCAGTTCTTC.